This TCR beta chain appears in the sequencing data of a study of identical twins. TCRdb reprocessed the 5' RACE reads via MiXCR and lists one record per CDR3 protein. The table lists about 200,000 distinct CDR3 sequences, 6.5% to 8% of them singletons. The same specimen was also included in a second study, on T cells expressing NK-cell markers.

The source of this sequence is a woman aged 18-29 years in good health. The sample was CD8+ T cells sorted from blood.

The CDR3 here is CASRVTSSNEQFF. In DNA, the CDR3 is TGTGCCAGCAGGGTGACTAGTTCAAATGAGCAGTTCTTC. The chain links TRBV27 to TRBJ2-1; maybe TRBD2 (6 bases). Deletions cut 6 bases from V and 7 bases from J, with 13 bases between. The CDR3 is made up of 13 amino acids. CDR1 and CDR2 (germline): MNHEY, SMNVEV (reference sequence).